The sequence of this T cell receptor (beta chain) was determined in a study of human T cells and chemical hapten exposure (dated by TCRdb to the early 2020s). Concerning the study at large: For sensitization, 2% DPC in acetone was applied to an approximately 2 cm by approximately 2 cm area of upper inner arm skin. Throughout the study period of around 25 weeks, patients also received therapeutic DPC doses to the scalp every week. Patch testing was performed on the upper back with Finn chambers containing 0.01% DPC, and the patch tests were scored after 6 days according to International Contact Dermatitis Research Group standards. The patient cohort, mostly female, included alopecia areata with under or over 50% scalp involvement, alopecia totalis and alopecia universalis. Libraries were combined into a pool for sequencing, and differences in TCR yield between samples came mainly from small differences in library volumes within the pool. The study tracked peripheral blood TCR repertoire changes in vivo during primary and secondary sensitization to the hapten diphenylcyclopropenone (DPC) in alopecia patients. Blood samples were taken from patients before sensitization (week 0) and at 2, 6 and about 24 weeks after DPC sensitization. Around 30 alopecia patients provided blood for TCR sequencing at one to four time points (pre-sensitization, 2, 6 and 24 weeks). Overall study results and their limits: Because every patient had alopecia, a presumed autoimmune disease, the patients' immune response might differ from that of healthy individuals. Significantly more large CDR3 similarity clusters were formed by expanded TCRs than by pre-sensitization or healthy control sets, consistent with antigen-driven responses. Patch test score correlated positively with the number of PT1 expanded TCRs, reaching significance at thresholds 8, 16 and 32 but not at 4. DPC sensitization did not change how many TCRs were above 1 in 1000 frequency, and no evidence was found of alterations in global repertoire structure. Repeated subsampling changed both the strength of the expansion versus patch-test correlation and the threshold at which the correlation became significant.

As encoded in the germline V gene (reference sequence), CDR1 is LGHDT while CDR2 is YNNKEL. The CDR3 runs 15 amino acids, cysteine and phenylalanine included. Just CDR3 DNA is preserved here, 45 bases in frame from base 1. Libraries were prepared through RACE. Sequencing relied on a NextSeq 500. During library preparation, unique molecular identifiers were attached to individual cDNA molecules so that TCRs could be counted quantitatively and reproducibly. Each blood RNA sample was used to sequence both TCR alpha and TCR beta chains. Per the original workflow: A median of around 100,000 TCRs per sample was observed, with a range of about 23,224 to 700,000. The Decombinator software suite was used to annotate V, J and CDR3 in the TCR reads. For the PS versus PT1 abundance plots, all samples were subsampled to the same number of TCRs (28,000). Expanded TCRs were defined as absent before sensitization and observed at least eight times at the 2-week time point. TCRdb ran its own pipeline on the public reads, namely fastp trimming at Q25 and MiXCR clone calling, and kept in-frame beta chains. Each CDR3 protein appears once, grouped with its most common genes and DNA. Clone size and V and J calls follow TCRdb, not the original study. In all, the sample holds 50,000 to 70,000 distinct CDR3 sequences, and around 11% of those were seen once. The top ten clonotypes cover about 2.4% of the sample.

Sample time point, as interpreted from the label and publication: patch test 3, about 24 weeks after DPC sensitization. Explained via the paper, the treatment or condition label denotes: therapeutic diphenylcyclopropenone sensitization with weekly scalp DPC. At every patch-test visit, the blood draw took place before the patch test was put on. To be eligible, patients had to be aged 18 to 70, diagnosed with alopecia and judged suitable for DPC therapy, while pregnant patients were excluded. Total RNA was extracted from unfractionated whole blood collected in Tempus Blood RNA tubes. Regarding this clonotype: Its antigen remains undetermined. At one of its ends the junction is not consistent with the germline gene, which may arise from a read error.

This specimen was whole blood, taken in connection with sensitization to the hapten diphenylcyclopropenone (DPC). Recombination joined TRBV3-1 with TRBJ1-5; 9 nucleotides in the junction match TRBD1. The TCR was taken from a man under 40 with alopecia areata. Some clones in this sample may be carry-over from other donors' samples. The CDR3 here reads CASRQWTGGNQPQHF. The nucleotides are TGTGCCAGCCGCCAATGGACAGGGGGCAATCAGCCCCAGCATTTT. With the rest looked up from the reference TRBV3-1 and TRBJ1-5 genes rather than sequenced, the full variable domain is DTAVSQTPKYLVTQMGNDKSIKCEQNLGHDTMYWYKQDSKKFLKIMFSYNNKELIINETVPNRFSPKSPDKAHLNLHINSLELGDSAVYFCASRQWTGGNQPQHFGDGTRLSIL.